Below, 25 T cell receptor beta chains from the same sample are listed, as sequenced in a study of blood T cell repertoires in COVID-19. Data came from immunoSEQ multiplex PCR; TCRdb stores just in-frame clones and leaves some out. Altogether 100,000 to 120,000 clones are present, 88% being singletons, with the ten largest covering 3% to 3.5%. The sequenced material came from peripheral blood. These receptors all come from a woman between 45 and 60 years old with acute or convalescent COVID-19.

This sequence joins TRBV5-1 and TRBJ2-1, with D possibly matching TRBD2 (6 bases). V was pared by 4 bases and J by 2 bases, with 13 bases between. CDR1 and CDR2 (germline): SGHRS, YFSETQ. The CDR3 length is 15 residues. The CDR3 DNA is TGCGCCAGCAGCCACCAGGGAGGTACCTACAATGAGCAGTTCTTC. It codes for CASSHQGGTYNEQFF.

The chain combines TRBV5-1 with TRBJ2-2; 9 bases fit TRBD1. The V gene end was trimmed by 3 bases and the J gene end by 6 bases; junction bases not matched to a gene: 6. This CDR3 is 15 amino acids long. Germline loops: CDR1 SGHRS, CDR2 YFSETQ. The CDR3, as DNA: TGCGCCAGCAGCTCGAGGACAGGGGCGGCCGGGGAGCTGTTTTTT. Translated: CASSSRTGAAGELFF.

This sequence joins TRBV19 and TRBJ2-7, with a weak D call TRBD1 (6 bases). CDR3 length: 15 residues. Germline V gene sequence: CDR1 LNHDA, CDR2 SQIVND (reference sequence). Between the trimmed V and J ends, which lost 4 bases and 3 bases, there was a span of 16 bases. CDR3 nucleotides: TGTGCCAGTAGTACTTCAGGGGACGACGGCTACGAGCAGTACTTC. Protein sequence: CASSTSGDDGYEQYF.

V is TRBV11-3 and J is TRBJ1-1; no clear D gene. Trimming removed 0 bases at V and 9 bases at J, with 11 bases between. From germline, CDR1 is SGHNT and CDR2 YENEEA. The CDR3 is 13 residues long. As DNA, the CDR3 is TGTGCCAGCAGCTTAGATACCGGGAGCAAAGCTTTCTTT. Amino acids: CASSLDTGSKAFF.

V and J are TRBV11-2 and TRBJ2-1, with D hard to call. V was pared by 2 bases and J by 5 bases, with 4 bases between. The length of the CDR3 is 12 residues. The germline V gene has CDR1 SGHAT and CDR2 FQNNGV. For the CDR3, the DNA is TGTGCCAGCAGCTTATCTAACAATGAGCAGTTCTTC. Translation gives CASSLSNNEQFF.

This chain connects TRBV7-9 to TRBJ1-4; no clear D. Deletions cut 1 base from V and 8 bases from J, with 8 bases between. Looked up from germline, CDR1 is SEHNR and CDR2 is FQNEAQ (reference sequence). CDR3 length: 13 residues. The CDR3 DNA reads TGTGCCAGCAGCTTAGGGGGAGGAGAAAAACTGTTTTTT. It specifies CASSLGGGEKLFF.

V usage is TRBV18 and J usage is TRBJ1-6, with D perhaps matching TRBD1 (6 bases). This CDR3 spans 16 amino acids. Trimming removed 3 bases at V and 7 bases at J, with 16 bases between. In germline, CDR1 is KGHSH, CDR2 LQKENI. The CDR3, as DNA: TGTGCCAGCTCACCGGCGGTACAGGGAAGAAATTCACCCCTCCACTTT. The encoded protein is CASSPAVQGRNSPLHF.

The rearrangement joins TRBV9 to TRBJ2-7, with 12 bases identical to TRBD2. Germline loops: CDR1 SGDLS, CDR2 YYNGEE. The CDR3 is made up of 15 amino acids. With 3 bases clipped from V and 2 bases from J, the junction kept 3 bases outside the gene matches. The CDR3 nucleotides are TGTGCCAGCAGCGACCGGACTAGCGGGACCTACGAGCAGTACTTC. This gives the protein CASSDRTSGTYEQYF.

The chain has TRBV27 and TRBJ1-1; D is possibly TRBD1 (6 bases). The CDR3 totals 13 residues. Germline V gives CDR1 MNHEY, CDR2 SMNVEV (reference sequence). Between the trimmed V and J ends, which lost 6 bases and 4 bases, there was a span of 12 bases. The CDR3 protein is CASSYRVVTEAFF. The CDR3 coding sequence is TGTGCCAGCAGCTACAGGGTGGTCACTGAAGCTTTCTTT.

V and J are TRBV6-5 and TRBJ2-7, with TRBD2 matching over 8 bases. Germline CDR1 reads MNHEY; CDR2 reads SVGAGI. Trimming took 4 bases from V and 0 from J; bases not matched to a gene: 8. The CDR3 is made up of 16 amino acids. The CDR3 sequence: CASSLAGPASSYEQYF. The CDR3 DNA sequence: TGTGCCAGCAGTTTAGCGGGACCCGCGAGCTCCTACGAGCAGTACTTC.

The rearrangement uses TRBV18 and TRBJ1-1, with TRBD1 matching over 11 bases. This CDR3 spans 14 amino acids. In germline, CDR1 is KGHSH, CDR2 LQKENI. J lost 5 bases, V lost 5 bases, and 4 bases had no gene match. The CDR3 loop reads CASSGQGAGTEAFF. The CDR3 DNA sequence: TGTGCCAGCTCAGGACAGGGGGCAGGGACTGAAGCTTTCTTT.

The chain is built from TRBV25-1 and TRBJ1-4, with unresolved D. CDR1 is MGHDK, CDR2 SYGVNS, per germline. The V and J ends lost 1 base and 4 bases respectively, with 10 bases between them. The CDR3 has 15 amino acids. CDR3 in DNA: TGTGCCAGCAGTGAATTCAGCGGTATTAATGAAAAACTGTTTTTT. It specifies CASSEFSGINEKLFF.

The chain's CDR3 is CASSLSGGPNNEQYF. Here the CDR3 DNA reads TGTGCCAGCAGTTTATCGGGAGGCCCTAACAACGAGCAGTACTTC. J is TRBJ2-7 and V is TRBV27, with a tentative D call TRBD2 (6 bases). The V gene lost 0 bases and the J gene lost 5 bases, with 14 bases spanning the gap. The CDR3 is 15 residues long. The V gene's germline CDR1 is MNHEY and CDR2 SMNVEV (reference sequence).

This rearrangement joins TRBV18 to TRBJ1-2; the D gene is possibly TRBD1 (5 bases). Trimming removed 4 bases at V and 2 bases at J, with 17 bases between. Germline assignment: CDR1 KGHSH and CDR2 LQKENI. The CDR3 consists of 16 residues. The CDR3 DNA is TGTGCCAGCTCACACGGGGGAGGTTTTGGAAACTATGGCTACACCTTC. It encodes CASSHGGGFGNYGYTF.

The chain has TRBV5-1 and TRBJ1-6; possible D gene TRBD1, 5 bases. In germline, CDR1 is SGHRS, CDR2 YFSETQ. This CDR3 region has 14 residues. Trimming cost V 4 bases and J 7 bases, with 12 bases left between them. The CDR3 here is CASSIDGGNSPLHF. CDR3 bases: TGCGCCAGCAGCATAGACGGGGGGAATTCACCCCTCCACTTT.

The V call is TRBV28, the J call TRBJ2-1; 8 bases line up with TRBD1. Trimming cost V 5 bases and J 5 bases; bases outside gene matches: 11. The CDR3 is 16 residues long. The V gene's germline CDR1 is MDHEN and CDR2 SYDVKM. The CDR3, as DNA: TGTGCCAGCAGTACCCACAGGGGGGTCACACACAATGAGCAGTTCTTC. Translating it yields CASSTHRGVTHNEQFF.

This clone appeared a single time. The chain carries TRBV7-2 and TRBJ2-1; no firm D call. Germline CDR1 SGHTA, CDR2 FQGNSA. V lost 1 base and J lost 4, with 5 bases in between. This CDR3 region has 13 residues. CDR3 loop: CASSLEQYNEQFF. The CDR3, as DNA: TGTGCCAGCAGCTTAGAACAGTACAATGAGCAGTTCTTC.

The chain couples TRBV7-9 to TRBJ1-2; perhaps TRBD1 as D (5 bases). This CDR3 has 12 residues. Trimming removed 2 bases at V and 6 bases at J, with 7 bases between. The V gene's germline CDR1 is SEHNR and CDR2 FQNEAQ (reference sequence). The CDR3 nucleotides read TGTGCCAGCAGCTTACAGGGTAATGGCTACACCTTC. Translation gives CASSLQGNGYTF.

This clone has a single count. The rearrangement links TRBV2 to TRBJ2-1; D is possibly TRBD2 (6 bases). This CDR3 region has 15 residues. The germline gives CDR1 SNHLY, CDR2 FYNNEI. The V end was cut by 6 bases, the J end by 6 bases, with 18 bases between. CDR3 amino acids: CASRDRDFPSNEQFF. Here the CDR3 DNA reads TGTGCCAGCAGGGACCGGGACTTTCCTTCCAATGAGCAGTTCTTC.

The genes are TRBV7-6 and TRBJ2-7; 12 nucleotides agree with TRBD1. The CDR3 sequence is 16 residues long. CDR1 and CDR2 from the germline V gene are SGHVS and FNYEAQ. The V segment lost 6 bases and the J segment 1 base; nucleotides outside the gene matches: 7. CDR3 nucleotide sequence: TGTGCCAGCAGACCCGGGACAGGGGGCCAATCCTACGAGCAGTACTTC. It specifies CASRPGTGGQSYEQYF.

CDR3 in DNA: TGTGCCACCAGTGACACTAGCGGGAGTCTCGAAACCTACGAGCAGTACTTC. Protein sequence: CATSDTSGSLETYEQYF. The genes are TRBV24-1 and TRBJ2-7; 11 bases are a match to TRBD2. The CDR3 is 17 residues long. Germline CDR1 is KGHDR and CDR2 is SFDVKD. The J segment lost 2 bases and the V segment lost 4 bases, leaving 9 bases of the junction unmatched.

The chain links TRBV5-1 to TRBJ2-7, with a tentative D call TRBD2 (5 bases). Between the trimmed V and J ends, which lost 0 bases and 2 bases, there was a span of 9 bases. This CDR3 is built from 14 residues. Germline V gene sequence: CDR1 SGHRS, CDR2 YFSETQ. In DNA, the CDR3 is TGCGCCAGCAGCTTGGCGGGCGGGCCCTACGAGCAGTACTTC. Amino acids: CASSLAGGPYEQYF.

The chain recombines TRBV18 with TRBJ1-3; D may be TRBD1 (5 bases). Between the trimmed V and J ends, which lost 6 bases and 6 bases, there was a span of 12 bases. The germline CDR1 and CDR2 sequences are KGHSH and LQKENI. CDR3 length: 13 amino acids. The DNA for the CDR3 is TGTGCCAGCTCCCAGGGAATCGAAAACACCATATATTTT. This sequence encodes CASSQGIENTIYF.

This rearrangement joins TRBV3-1 (or the pseudogene TRBV3-2) to TRBJ2-5, with D possibly being TRBD2 (6 bases). The CDR3 spans 16 residues. V lost 0 bases and J lost 7, with 18 bases in between. CDR1 is LGHDT, CDR2 YNNKEL, per germline (reference sequence). CDR3 region: CASSQDGGVPTSTQYF. For the CDR3, the DNA is TGTGCCAGCAGCCAAGACGGAGGGGTCCCCACCTCGACCCAGTACTTC.

The V and J genes are TRBV3-1 (or the pseudogene TRBV3-2) and TRBJ2-7, with D maybe TRBD1 (6 bases). Germline assignment: CDR1 LGHDT and CDR2 YNNKEL (reference sequence). The CDR3 loop spans 14 amino acids. V was shortened by 3 bases and J by 3 bases, with 12 bases between the two germline ends. CDR3 nucleotides: TGTGCCAGCAGCCACCCACGGACAGACTACGAGCAGTACTTC. It specifies CASSHPRTDYEQYF.